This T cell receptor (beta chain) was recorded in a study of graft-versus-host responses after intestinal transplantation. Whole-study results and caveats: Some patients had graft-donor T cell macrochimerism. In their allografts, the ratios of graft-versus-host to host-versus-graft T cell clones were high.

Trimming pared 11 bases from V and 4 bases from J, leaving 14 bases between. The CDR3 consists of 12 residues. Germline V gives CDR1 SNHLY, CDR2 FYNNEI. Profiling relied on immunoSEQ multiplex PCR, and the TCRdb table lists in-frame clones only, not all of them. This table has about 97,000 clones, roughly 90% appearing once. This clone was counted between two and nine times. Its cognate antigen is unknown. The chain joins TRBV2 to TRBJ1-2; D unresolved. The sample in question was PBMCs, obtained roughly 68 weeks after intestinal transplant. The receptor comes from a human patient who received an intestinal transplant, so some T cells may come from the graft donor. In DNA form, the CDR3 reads TGTGCCCCTAGGGATCAGATCTATGGCTACACCTTC. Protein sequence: CAPRDQIYGYTF.